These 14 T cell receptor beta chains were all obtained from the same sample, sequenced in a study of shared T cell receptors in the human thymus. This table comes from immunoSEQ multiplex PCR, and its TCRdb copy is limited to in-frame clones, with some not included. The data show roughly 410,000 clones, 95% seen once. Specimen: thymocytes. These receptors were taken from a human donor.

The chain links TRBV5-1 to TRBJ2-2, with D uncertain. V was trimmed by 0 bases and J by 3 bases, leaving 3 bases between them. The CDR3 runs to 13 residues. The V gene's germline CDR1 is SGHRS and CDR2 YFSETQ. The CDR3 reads CASSLEDTGELFF. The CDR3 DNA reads TGCGCCAGCAGCTTGGAGGACACCGGGGAGCTGTTTTTT.

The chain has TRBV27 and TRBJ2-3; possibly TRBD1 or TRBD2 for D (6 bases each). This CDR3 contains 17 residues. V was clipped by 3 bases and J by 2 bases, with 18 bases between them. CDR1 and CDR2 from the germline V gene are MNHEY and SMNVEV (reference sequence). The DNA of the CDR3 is TGTGCCAGCAGTTTGGGGGCCGGGACTCCCTTCACAGATACGCAGTATTTT. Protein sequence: CASSLGAGTPFTDTQYF.

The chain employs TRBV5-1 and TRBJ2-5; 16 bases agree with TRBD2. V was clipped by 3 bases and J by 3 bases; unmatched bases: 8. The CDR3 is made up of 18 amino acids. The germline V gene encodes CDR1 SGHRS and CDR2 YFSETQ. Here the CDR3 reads CASSSPGLAGGRKETQYF. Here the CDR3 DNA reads TGCGCCAGCAGCTCACCGGGACTAGCGGGAGGGAGAAAAGAGACCCAGTACTTC. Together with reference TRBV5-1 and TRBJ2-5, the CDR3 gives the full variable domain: KAGVTQTPRYLIKTRGQQVTLSCSPISGHRSVSWYQQTPGQGLQFLFEYFSETQRNKGNFPGRFSGRQFSNSRSEMNVSTLELGDSALYLCASSSPGLAGGRKETQYFGPGTRLLVL.

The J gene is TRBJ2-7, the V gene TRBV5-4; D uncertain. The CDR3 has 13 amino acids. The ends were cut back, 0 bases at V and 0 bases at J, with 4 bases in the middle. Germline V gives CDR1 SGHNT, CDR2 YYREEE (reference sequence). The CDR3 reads CASSLGSSYEQYF. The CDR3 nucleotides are TGTGCCAGCAGCTTGGGGAGCTCCTACGAGCAGTACTTC.

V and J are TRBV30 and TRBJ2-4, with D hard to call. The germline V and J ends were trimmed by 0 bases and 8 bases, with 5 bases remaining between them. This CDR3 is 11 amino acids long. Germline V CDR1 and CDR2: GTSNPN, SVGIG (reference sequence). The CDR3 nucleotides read TGTGCCTGGAGTGTCGATCACATTCAGTACTTC. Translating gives CAWSVDHIQYF.

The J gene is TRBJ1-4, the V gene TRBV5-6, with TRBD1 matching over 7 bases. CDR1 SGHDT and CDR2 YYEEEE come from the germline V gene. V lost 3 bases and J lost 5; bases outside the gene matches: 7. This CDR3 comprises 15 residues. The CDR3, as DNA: TGTGCCAGCAGCTCCACAGGGGTAGGGAATGAAAAACTGTTTTTT. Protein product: CASSSTGVGNEKLFF.

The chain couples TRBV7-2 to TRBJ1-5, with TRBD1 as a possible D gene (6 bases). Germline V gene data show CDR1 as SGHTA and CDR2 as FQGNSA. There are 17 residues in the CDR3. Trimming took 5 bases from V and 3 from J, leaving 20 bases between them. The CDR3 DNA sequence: TGTGCCAGCAGCAGCGAATGGGCAGGGGTAGACAATCAGCCCCAGCATTTT. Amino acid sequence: CASSSEWAGVDNQPQHF. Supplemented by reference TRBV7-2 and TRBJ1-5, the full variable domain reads GAGVSQSPSNKVTEKGKDVELRCDPISGHTALYWYRQSLGQGLEFLIYFQGNSAPDKSGLPSDRFSAERTGGSVSTLTIQRTQQEDSAVYLCASSSEWAGVDNQPQHFGDGTRLSIL.

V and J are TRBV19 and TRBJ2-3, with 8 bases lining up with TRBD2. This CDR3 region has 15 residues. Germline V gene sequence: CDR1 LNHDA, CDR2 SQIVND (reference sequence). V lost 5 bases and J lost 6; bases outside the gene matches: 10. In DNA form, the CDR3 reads TGTGCCAGTAGTCCTCCAGCGGGAGTCCCGGATACGCAGTATTTT. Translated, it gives CASSPPAGVPDTQYF.

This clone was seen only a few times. CDR3 nucleotides: TGTGCCAGCAGCCGTGAAATGAACACTGAAGCTTTCTTT. Protein: CASSREMNTEAFF. This rearrangement joins TRBV5-4 to TRBJ1-1; D call uncertain. Trimming took 4 bases from V and 0 from J, leaving 7 bases between them. Germline CDR1 and CDR2: SGHNT and YYREEE (reference sequence). This CDR3 is 13 amino acids long.

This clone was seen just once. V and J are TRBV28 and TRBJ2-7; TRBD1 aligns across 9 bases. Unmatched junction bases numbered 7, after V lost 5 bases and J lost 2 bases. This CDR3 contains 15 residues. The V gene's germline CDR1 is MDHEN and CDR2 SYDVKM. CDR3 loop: CASSLRDRVPYEQYF. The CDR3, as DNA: TGTGCCAGCAGTCTCCGGGACAGGGTTCCCTACGAGCAGTACTTC.

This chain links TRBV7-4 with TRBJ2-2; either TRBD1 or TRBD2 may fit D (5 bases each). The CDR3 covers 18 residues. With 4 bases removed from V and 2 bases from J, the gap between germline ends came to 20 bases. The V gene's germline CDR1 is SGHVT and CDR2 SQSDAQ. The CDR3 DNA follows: TGTGCCAGCAGCTCCTCGATGATCGGGACCGCAAACACCGGGGAGCTGTTTTTT. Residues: CASSSSMIGTANTGELFF.

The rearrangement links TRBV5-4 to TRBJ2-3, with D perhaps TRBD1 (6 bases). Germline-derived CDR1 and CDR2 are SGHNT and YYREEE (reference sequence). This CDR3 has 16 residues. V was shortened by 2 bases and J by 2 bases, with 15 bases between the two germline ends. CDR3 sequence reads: CASSFLGQGTTDTQYF. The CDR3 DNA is TGTGCCAGCAGCTTCCTAGGGCAGGGGACCACAGATACGCAGTATTTT.

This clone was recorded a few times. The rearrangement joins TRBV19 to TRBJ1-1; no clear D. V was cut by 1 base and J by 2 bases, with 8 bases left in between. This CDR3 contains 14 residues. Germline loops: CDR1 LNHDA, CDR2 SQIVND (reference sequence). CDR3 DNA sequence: TGTGCCAGTAGTATAGGCACACTTAACACTGAAGCTTTCTTT. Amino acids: CASSIGTLNTEAFF.

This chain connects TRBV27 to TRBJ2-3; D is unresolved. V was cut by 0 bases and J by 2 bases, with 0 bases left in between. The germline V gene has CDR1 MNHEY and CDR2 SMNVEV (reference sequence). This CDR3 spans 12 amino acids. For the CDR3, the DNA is TGTGCCAGCAGTTTATCCACAGATACGCAGTATTTT. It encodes CASSLSTDTQYF.